The next 22 T cell receptor beta chains were all read from a single sample in a study of response to subunit inactivated influenza vaccine. TCRdb used MiXCR to reprocess the RT-PCR reads, holding one entry per CDR3 protein. The sample yields about 520,000 distinct CDR3 sequences, about 7.2% seen once. Source: PBMCs from blood, taken about 23 months after vaccination. These receptors originate from a man between 50 and 69 years old who received an inactivated influenza vaccine.

The J gene is TRBJ1-1, the V gene TRBV6-1, with TRBD1 matching 7 bases. The junction had 9 bases not matched to a gene; V was cut back by 5 bases and J by 6 bases. Germline CDR1 reads MNHNS; CDR2 reads SASEGT. This CDR3 has 14 amino acids. The CDR3 spells CASSMDRWVSEAFF. CDR3 bases: TGTGCCAGCAGTATGGACAGGTGGGTCTCTGAAGCTTTCTTT.

The sample holds a few counts of this clonotype. The genes are TRBV21-1 and TRBJ1-3; TRBD1, as called in the table, went unchecked against the DNA. TRBV21-1 is a pseudogene segment. The CDR3 spans 16 residues. The CDR3: CASSKETGISGNTIYF. In DNA form, the CDR3 reads TGTGCCAGCAGCAAAGAGACAGGAATTTCTGGAAACACCATATATTTT.

The chain links TRBV4-2 to TRBJ2-1, with D perhaps assigned TRBD1 or TRBD2 (7 bases each). Trimming shortened V by 4 bases and J by 4 bases, and 17 bases separated the two germline ends. The CDR3 covers 16 residues. Germline V gives CDR1 LGHNA, CDR2 YNFKEQ. In DNA, the CDR3 is TGTGCCAGCAGCCGGGAGGGACAGCAGAAATACAATGAGCAGTTCTTC. It yields the protein CASSREGQQKYNEQFF.

This clonotype has a count of ten or more. J is TRBJ1-5 and V is TRBV7-2; 8 bases are shared with TRBD1. This CDR3 is 13 amino acids long. Germline V gives CDR1 SGHTA, CDR2 FQGNSA. V was clipped by 6 bases and J by 6 bases; unmatched bases: 4. CDR3 protein: CASSQGASQPQHF. CDR3 in DNA: TGTGCCAGCAGTCAGGGGGCGAGTCAGCCCCAGCATTTT.

This clonotype was picked up a small number of times. The rearrangement uses TRBV6-6 and TRBJ2-7, with unresolved D. Per the germline V gene, CDR1 is MNHNY and CDR2 is SVGAGI (reference sequence). Trimming removed 2 bases at V and 9 bases at J, with 14 bases between. This CDR3 is built from 13 residues. The CDR3 here is CASSYPLDPGQYF. In DNA, the CDR3 is TGTGCCAGCAGTTACCCACTCGACCCCGGGCAGTACTTC.

The gene calls are TRBV20-1 and TRBJ2-1; D is uncertain. The CDR3 has 11 residues. CDR1 and CDR2 from the germline V gene are DFQATT and SNEGSKA (reference sequence). Trimming removed 4 bases at V and 6 bases at J, with 7 bases between. The chain's CDR3 is CSANPSNEQFF. In DNA, the CDR3 is TGCAGTGCTAATCCCTCCAATGAGCAGTTCTTC.

The gene calls are TRBV4-3 and TRBJ2-1; tentatively, D is TRBD1 (6 bases). Germline CDR1 LGHNA, CDR2 YSLEER. Trimming removed 0 bases from V and 6 bases from J, with 18 bases in between. This CDR3 has 17 residues. CDR3 region: CASSQDPMGQGRNEQFF. CDR3 sequence (DNA): TGCGCCAGCAGCCAAGACCCGATGGGCCAGGGGCGCAATGAGCAGTTCTTC.

The sample holds many counts of this clonotype. The V call is TRBV4-1, the J call TRBJ1-2; TRBD1 might be the D (5 bases). V gave up 1 base and J gave up 1 base, with 7 bases separating them. Germline values: CDR1 MGHRA, CDR2 YSYEKL. The CDR3 totals 14 residues. The CDR3 nucleotides read TGCGCCAGCAGCCAAGCCCAGGGTAACTATGGCTACACCTTC. Translating gives CASSQAQGNYGYTF.

This clonotype came up a few times. This rearrangement joins TRBV6-1 to TRBJ2-7; D not certain. The ends were cut back, 1 base at V and 4 bases at J, with 11 bases in the middle. In germline, CDR1 is MNHNS, CDR2 SASEGT. This CDR3 has 14 amino acids. The CDR3 DNA follows: TGTGCCAGCAGTGAAGTCTTTGGCGGATACGAGCAGTACTTC. Its protein product is CASSEVFGGYEQYF.

Concerning this clonotype: Possible read error: a much larger clone is one base away. The CDR3 ends on some other residue instead of the conserved phenylalanine or tryptophan, so this is likely a read error. This chain joins TRBV29-1 and TRBJ2-3; possible D gene TRBD1, 6 bases. CDR1 is SQVTM, CDR2 ANQGSEA, per germline. The CDR3 runs 13 residues. Trimming stripped 7 bases from V and 0 bases from J, with 11 bases between. The CDR3 spells CSAGGRSTDTQYS. DNA for the CDR3: TGCAGCGCTGGGGGCAGAAGCACAGATACGCAGTATTCT.

This clonotype has just a few counts. The chain is built from TRBV19 and TRBJ2-6; the match to TRBD1 covers 8 bases. The CDR3 is 21 amino acids. CDR1 is LNHDA, CDR2 SQIVND, per germline (reference sequence). V shed 5 bases, J shed 1 base, and the junction held 19 bases outside the gene matches. CDR3 nucleotide sequence: TGTGCCAGTAGTGCGAAGGGACAGGTATCGCTATTGGGGTCTGGGGCCAACGTCCTGACTTTC. It specifies CASSAKGQVSLLGSGANVLTF.

This clonotype was detected only a few times. The CDR3 DNA sequence: TGCGCCAGCAGCTTGGGCGCTAGCGGGAGAGATACGCAGTATTTT. Translating gives CASSLGASGRDTQYF. The rearrangement links TRBV5-1 to TRBJ2-3; 10 positions match TRBD2. V was clipped by 0 bases and J by 5 bases; unmatched bases: 3. CDR1 SGHRS and CDR2 YFSETQ come from the germline V gene. The CDR3 consists of 15 residues.

In its sample, this clonotype was seen many times. This sequence joins TRBV12-3 or TRBV12-4 and TRBJ2-7, with TRBD1 identical over 9 bases. CDR3 length equals 13 residues. With V trimmed by 6 bases and J by 2 bases, 2 bases remained unmatched. The CDR3 loop is CASSRDRAYEQYF. In nucleotides, the CDR3 is TGTGCCAGCAGCCGGGACAGGGCCTACGAGCAGTACTTC.

This clonotype was seen only a few times. This chain uses TRBV6-1 with TRBJ2-1; possibly TRBD2 for D (6 bases). The germline V gene encodes CDR1 MNHNS and CDR2 SASEGT. The CDR3 sequence is 15 residues long. V lost 6 bases and J lost 6, with 18 bases in between. The CDR3 nucleotides read TGTGCCAGCAGCAAAGGGCCGGGAGCAGGCAATGAGCAGTTCTTC. Residues: CASSKGPGAGNEQFF.

V gene TRBV7-2 combines with J gene TRBJ2-3, with 11 bases lining up with TRBD2. From germline, CDR1 is SGHTA and CDR2 FQGNSA. The J segment lost 0 bases and the V segment lost 5 bases, leaving 4 bases of the junction unmatched. The CDR3 has 16 amino acids. The CDR3 DNA is TGTGCCAGCAGCACGAGGACTAGCGGGAGCACAGATACGCAGTATTTT. Translated, it gives CASSTRTSGSTDTQYF.

In its sample, this clonotype was seen a few times. The chain combines TRBV5-1 with TRBJ1-3; 9 nucleotides match TRBD1. Trimming at V came to 0 bases and at J to 2 bases, leaving 6 bases not matched to a gene. The CDR3 sequence is 17 residues long. CDR1 is SGHRS and CDR2 is YFSETQ in the germline V gene. CDR3 DNA: TGCGCCAGCAGCTTGGCCGGGACAGGGTCCGCTGGAAACACCATATATTTT. It yields the protein CASSLAGTGSAGNTIYF.

This clonotype was seen a handful of times. The chain joins TRBV24-1 to TRBJ2-1; D unresolved. CDR3 length: 16 amino acids. Trimming took 0 bases from V and 0 from J, leaving 8 bases between them. Germline V CDR1 and CDR2: KGHDR, SFDVKD. The CDR3 DNA reads TGTGCCACCAGTGATTTGTATAGTCGCTCCTACAATGAGCAGTTCTTC. It codes for CATSDLYSRSYNEQFF.

This clonotype was detected only a few times. V usage is TRBV12-5 and J usage is TRBJ2-1; 9 bases are a match to TRBD2. J gave up 3 bases and V 2 bases, and 8 bases lay outside the gene matches. Germline-derived CDR1 and CDR2 are LGHNT and FRNRAP. The CDR3 covers 17 residues. DNA of the CDR3: TGTGCTAGTGGTTTGTTCTCCAGCGGGAGGCTCTACAATGAGCAGTTCTTC. As protein: CASGLFSSGRLYNEQFF. Based on the CDR3 plus reference TRBV12-5 and TRBJ2-1, the full variable domain is DARVTQTPRHKVTEMGQEVTMRCQPILGHNTVFWYRQTMMQGLELLAYFRNRAPLDDSGMPKDRFSAEMPDATLATLKIQPSEPRDSAVYFCASGLFSSGRLYNEQFFGPGTRLTVL.

This clonotype was recorded at least ten times. The chain recombines TRBV5-6 with TRBJ2-1; weak D call: TRBD2 (5 bases). V was pared by 0 bases and J by 12 bases, with 7 bases between. Looked up from germline, CDR1 is SGHDT and CDR2 is YYEEEE. The CDR3 has 11 amino acids. CDR3 nucleotides: TGTGCCAGCAGCTTGGCTGGAGGGCAGTTCTTC. Encoded protein: CASSLAGGQFF.

This clonotype was counted at least ten times. The chain couples TRBV24-1 to TRBJ2-7; D not resolved. The CDR3 totals 11 residues. CDR1 is KGHDR, CDR2 SFDVKD, per germline. The V end was cut by 1 base, the J end by 7 bases, with 4 bases between. CDR3 residues: CATSDLEEQYF. CDR3 nucleotides: TGTGCCACCAGTGATTTAGAGGAGCAGTACTTC.

This clonotype was detected a few times. The chain joins TRBV6-1 to TRBJ2-3; no clear D. This CDR3 region has 13 residues. V was trimmed by 7 bases and J by 1 base, leaving 9 bases between them. The germline V gene has CDR1 MNHNS and CDR2 SASEGT. CDR3 amino acids: CASTEYGTDTQYF. DNA of the CDR3: TGTGCCAGCACTGAGTACGGCACAGATACGCAGTATTTT.

The chain joins TRBV5-1 to TRBJ1-2; 7 positions agree with TRBD1. The CDR3 consists of 15 residues. V shed 5 bases, J shed 4 bases, and the junction held 11 bases outside the gene matches. In germline, CDR1 is SGHRS, CDR2 YFSETQ. CDR3 in amino acids: CASRLSGGSGYGYTF. The CDR3 DNA reads TGCGCCAGCAGATTGTCAGGGGGTTCCGGCTATGGCTACACCTTC. The full variable domain, with the rest looked up from reference TRBV5-1 and TRBJ1-2, is KAGVTQTPRYLIKTRGQQVTLSCSPISGHRSVSWYQQTPGQGLQFLFEYFSETQRNKGNFPGRFSGRQFSNSRSEMNVSTLELGDSALYLCASRLSGGSGYGYTFGSGTRLTVV.